This T cell receptor (beta chain) was sequenced for a study of Ad26.COV2.S vaccination and SARS-CoV-2 variants. The treatment was: roughly 18 received Ad26.COV2.S at low or high dose, single or two shots; roughly five received placebo; per-sample allocation not given. Day 63 following the first vaccine or placebo injection was when the samples were taken. A Boston donor was an adult aged 18-55 years. Method: immunoSEQ multiplex PCR; TCRdb's copy keeps in-frame clones and lacks some. The sample lists hundreds of thousands of clones, around 90% occurring once. About this clone: The target antigen is unknown.

Study-level results: Across vaccine and placebo recipients, the breadth of non-spike TCRs was similar.

The source was peripheral blood, collected in a trial of Ad26.COV2.S vaccine versus placebo. This sequence originates from a person between 18 and 60 years old who received the Ad26.COV2.S COVID-19 vaccine or a placebo.

The chain's CDR3 is CASSLQENTEAFF. DNA of the CDR3: TGTGCCAGCAGCTTACAGGAGAACACTGAAGCTTTCTTT. The chain carries TRBV7-3 and TRBJ1-1; D is unclear. CDR1 and CDR2 from the germline V gene are SGHTA and FQGTGA. The CDR3 consists of 13 residues. V was shortened by 2 bases and J by 1 base, with 5 bases between the two germline ends.